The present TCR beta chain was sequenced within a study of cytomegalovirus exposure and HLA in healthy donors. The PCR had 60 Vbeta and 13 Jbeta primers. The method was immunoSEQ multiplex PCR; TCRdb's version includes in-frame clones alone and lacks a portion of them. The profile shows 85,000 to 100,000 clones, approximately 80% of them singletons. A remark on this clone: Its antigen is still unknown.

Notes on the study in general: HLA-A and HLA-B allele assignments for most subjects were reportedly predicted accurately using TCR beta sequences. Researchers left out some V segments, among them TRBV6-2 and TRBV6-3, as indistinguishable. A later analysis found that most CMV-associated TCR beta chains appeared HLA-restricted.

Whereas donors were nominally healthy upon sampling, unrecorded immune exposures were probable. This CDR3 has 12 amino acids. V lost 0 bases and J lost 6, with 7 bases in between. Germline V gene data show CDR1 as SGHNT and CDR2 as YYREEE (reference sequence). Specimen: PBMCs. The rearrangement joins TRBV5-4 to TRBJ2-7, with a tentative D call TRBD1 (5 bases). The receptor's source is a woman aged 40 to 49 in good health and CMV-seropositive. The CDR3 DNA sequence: TGTGCCAGCAGCTTGGGGGGCGGCGAGCAGTACTTC. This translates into CASSLGGGEQYF.